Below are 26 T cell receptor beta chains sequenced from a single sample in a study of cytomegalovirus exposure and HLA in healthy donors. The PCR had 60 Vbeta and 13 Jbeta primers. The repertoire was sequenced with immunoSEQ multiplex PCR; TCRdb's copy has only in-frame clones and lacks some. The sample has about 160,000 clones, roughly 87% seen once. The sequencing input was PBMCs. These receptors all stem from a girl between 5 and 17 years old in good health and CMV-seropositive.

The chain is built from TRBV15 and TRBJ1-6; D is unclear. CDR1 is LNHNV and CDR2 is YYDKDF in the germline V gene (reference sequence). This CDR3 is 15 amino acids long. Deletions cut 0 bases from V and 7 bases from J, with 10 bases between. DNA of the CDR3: TGTGCCACCAGCAGAGATCGGAACAGAAATTCACCCCTCCACTTT. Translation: CATSRDRNRNSPLHF.

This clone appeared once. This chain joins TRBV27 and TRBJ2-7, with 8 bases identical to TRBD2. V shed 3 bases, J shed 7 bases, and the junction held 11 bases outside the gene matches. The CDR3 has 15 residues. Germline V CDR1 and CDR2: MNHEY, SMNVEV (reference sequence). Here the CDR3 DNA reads TGTGCCAGCAGTTTGGGGCGGGAGGACTGGAGGGAGCAGTACTTC. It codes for CASSLGREDWREQYF.

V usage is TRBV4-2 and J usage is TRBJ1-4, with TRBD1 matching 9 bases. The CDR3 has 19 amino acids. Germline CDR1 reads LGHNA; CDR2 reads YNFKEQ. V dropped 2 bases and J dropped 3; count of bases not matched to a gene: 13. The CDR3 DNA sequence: TGTGCCAGCAGCCAATACGGCCGGGACAGGGTTGTTCCTAATGAAAAACTGTTTTTT. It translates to CASSQYGRDRVVPNEKLFF.

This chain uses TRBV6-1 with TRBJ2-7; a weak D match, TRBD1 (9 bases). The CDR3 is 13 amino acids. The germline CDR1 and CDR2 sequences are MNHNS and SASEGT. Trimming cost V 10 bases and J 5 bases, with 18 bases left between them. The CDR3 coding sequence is TGTGCCATAGCGGGACAGGGTATCCACGAGCAGTACTTC. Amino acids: CAIAGQGIHEQYF.

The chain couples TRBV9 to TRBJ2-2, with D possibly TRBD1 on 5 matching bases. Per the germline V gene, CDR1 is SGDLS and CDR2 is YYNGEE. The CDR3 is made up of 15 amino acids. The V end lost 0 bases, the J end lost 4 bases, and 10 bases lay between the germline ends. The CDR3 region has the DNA TGTGCCAGCAGCGTAGGCCCCCAGGGCACCGGGGAGCTGTTTTTT. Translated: CASSVGPQGTGELFF.

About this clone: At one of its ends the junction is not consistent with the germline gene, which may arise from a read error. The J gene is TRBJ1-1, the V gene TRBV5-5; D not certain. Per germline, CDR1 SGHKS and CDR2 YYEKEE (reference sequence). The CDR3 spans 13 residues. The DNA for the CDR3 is TGTGCCAGCACCTTGACTCACAACACTGAAGCTTTCTTT. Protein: CASTLTHNTEAFF.

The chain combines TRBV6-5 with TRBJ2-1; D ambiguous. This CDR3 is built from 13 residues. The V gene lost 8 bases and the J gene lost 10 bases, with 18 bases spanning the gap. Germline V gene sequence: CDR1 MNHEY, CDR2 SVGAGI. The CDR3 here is CASHLFLSGEQFF. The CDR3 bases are TGTGCCAGCCACTTATTTCTGTCCGGGGAGCAGTTCTTC.

The CDR3 bases are TGTGCCAGCAGTACGTTAGGGGCTAGCGGGACGGATGAGCAGTTCTTC. As protein: CASSTLGASGTDEQFF. The genes are TRBV14 and TRBJ2-1; 9 bases agree with TRBD2. CDR1 SGHDN and CDR2 FVKESK come from the germline V gene. The junction had 14 bases not matched to a gene; V was cut back by 6 bases and J by 8 bases. CDR3 size: 16 residues.

CDR3 in amino acids: CSARGEYGYTF. In DNA form, the CDR3 reads TGCAGTGCTAGAGGCGAATATGGCTACACCTTC. The chain combines TRBV20-1 with TRBJ1-2, with D unclear. The V end was cut by 1 base, the J end by 5 bases, with 5 bases between. CDR3 length: 11 residues. Germline CDR1 DFQATT, CDR2 SNEGSKA (reference sequence).

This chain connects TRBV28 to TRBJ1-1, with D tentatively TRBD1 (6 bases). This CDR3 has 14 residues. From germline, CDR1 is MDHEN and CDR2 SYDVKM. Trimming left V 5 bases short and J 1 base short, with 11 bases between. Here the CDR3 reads CASSQMTGNTEAFF. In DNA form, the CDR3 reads TGTGCCAGCAGTCAAATGACAGGGAACACTGAAGCTTTCTTT.

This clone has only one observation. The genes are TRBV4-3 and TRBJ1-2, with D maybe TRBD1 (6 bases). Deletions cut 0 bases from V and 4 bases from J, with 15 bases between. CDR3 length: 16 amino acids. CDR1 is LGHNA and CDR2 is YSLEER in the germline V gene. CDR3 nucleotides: TGCGCCAGCAGCCAAGATGGGCTAACAGGGCTCTATGGCTACACCTTC. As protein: CASSQDGLTGLYGYTF.

CDR3 sequence: CASSQDLVAGGSYNEQFF. CDR3 DNA: TGCGCCAGCAGCCAAGACCTCGTCGCGGGGGGCTCCTACAATGAGCAGTTCTTC. The genes are TRBV4-3 and TRBJ2-1; 8 nucleotides align to TRBD2. This CDR3 is 18 amino acids long. Germline-derived CDR1 and CDR2 are LGHNA and YSLEER. Trimming cost V 0 bases and J 0 bases; bases outside gene matches: 7.

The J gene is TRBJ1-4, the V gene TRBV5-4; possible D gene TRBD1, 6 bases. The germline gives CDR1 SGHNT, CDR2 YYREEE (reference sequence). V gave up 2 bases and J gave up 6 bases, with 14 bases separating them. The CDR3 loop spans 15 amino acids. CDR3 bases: TGTGCCAGCAGCTTACGGGGGGGCTTTGATGAAAAACTGTTTTTT. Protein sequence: CASSLRGGFDEKLFF.

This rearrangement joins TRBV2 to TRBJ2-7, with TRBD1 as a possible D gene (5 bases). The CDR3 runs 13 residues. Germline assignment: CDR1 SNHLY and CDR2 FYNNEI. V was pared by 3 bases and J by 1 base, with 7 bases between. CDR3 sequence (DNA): TGTGCCAGCAGTGACAGGGCTTCCTACGAGCAGTACTTC. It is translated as CASSDRASYEQYF.

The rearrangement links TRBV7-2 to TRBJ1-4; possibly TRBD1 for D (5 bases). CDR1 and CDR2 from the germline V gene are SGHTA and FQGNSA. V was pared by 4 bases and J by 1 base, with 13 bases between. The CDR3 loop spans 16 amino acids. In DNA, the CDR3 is TGTGCCAGCAGCTCTGGGAACAGGATAACTAATGAAAAACTGTTTTTT. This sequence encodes CASSSGNRITNEKLFF.

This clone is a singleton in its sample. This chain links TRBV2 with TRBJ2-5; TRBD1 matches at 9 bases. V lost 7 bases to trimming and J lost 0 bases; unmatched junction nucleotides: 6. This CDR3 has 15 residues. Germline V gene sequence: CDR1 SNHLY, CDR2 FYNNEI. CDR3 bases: TGTGCCAGCAAGGGGGACAGGGCTTACCAAGAGACCCAGTACTTC. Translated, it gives CASKGDRAYQETQYF.

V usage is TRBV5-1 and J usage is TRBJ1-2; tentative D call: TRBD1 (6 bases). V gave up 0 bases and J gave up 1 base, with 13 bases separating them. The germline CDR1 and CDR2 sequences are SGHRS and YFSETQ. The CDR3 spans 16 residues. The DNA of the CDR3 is TGCGCCAGCAGCTTGGCCCAGACAGGACATAACTATGGCTACACCTTC. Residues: CASSLAQTGHNYGYTF.

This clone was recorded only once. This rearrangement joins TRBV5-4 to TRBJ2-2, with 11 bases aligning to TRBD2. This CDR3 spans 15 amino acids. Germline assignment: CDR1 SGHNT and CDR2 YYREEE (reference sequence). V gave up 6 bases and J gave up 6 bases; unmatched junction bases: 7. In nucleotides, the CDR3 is TGTGCCAGCATGACTAGCGGGGTCTTCGCCGGGGAGCTGTTTTTT. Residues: CASMTSGVFAGELFF.

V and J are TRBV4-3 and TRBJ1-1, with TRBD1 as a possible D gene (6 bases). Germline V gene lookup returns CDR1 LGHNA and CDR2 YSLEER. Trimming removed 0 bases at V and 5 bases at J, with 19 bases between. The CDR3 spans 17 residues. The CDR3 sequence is CASSQDAGGQGGTEAFF. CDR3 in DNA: TGCGCCAGCAGCCAAGACGCGGGGGGGCAGGGAGGGACTGAAGCTTTCTTT.

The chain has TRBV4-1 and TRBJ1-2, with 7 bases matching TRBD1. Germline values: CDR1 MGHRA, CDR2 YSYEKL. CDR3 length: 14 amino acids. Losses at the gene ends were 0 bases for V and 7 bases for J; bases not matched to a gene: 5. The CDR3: CASSQENRGFGYTF. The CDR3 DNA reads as TGCGCCAGCAGCCAAGAAAACAGGGGTTTTGGCTACACCTTC.

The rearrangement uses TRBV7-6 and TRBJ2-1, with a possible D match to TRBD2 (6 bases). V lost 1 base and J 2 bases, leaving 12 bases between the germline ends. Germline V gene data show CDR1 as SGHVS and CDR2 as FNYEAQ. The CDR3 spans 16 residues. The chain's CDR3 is CASSLEAGRTYNEQFF. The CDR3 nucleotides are TGTGCCAGCAGCTTAGAAGCGGGCCGAACCTACAATGAGCAGTTCTTC.

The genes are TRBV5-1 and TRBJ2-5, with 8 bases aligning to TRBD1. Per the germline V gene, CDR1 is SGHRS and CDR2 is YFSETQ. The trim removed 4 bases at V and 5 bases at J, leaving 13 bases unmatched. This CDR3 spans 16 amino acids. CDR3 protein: CASSTGTGETWETQYF. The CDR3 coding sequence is TGCGCCAGCAGCACCGGGACAGGCGAGACCTGGGAGACCCAGTACTTC.

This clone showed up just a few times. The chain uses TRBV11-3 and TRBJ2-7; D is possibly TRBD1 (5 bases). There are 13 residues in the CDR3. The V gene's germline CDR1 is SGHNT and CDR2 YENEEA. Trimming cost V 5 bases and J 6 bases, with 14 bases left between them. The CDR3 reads CASSEGPGIEQYF. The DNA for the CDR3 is TGTGCCAGCAGCGAAGGTCCAGGGATCGAGCAGTACTTC.

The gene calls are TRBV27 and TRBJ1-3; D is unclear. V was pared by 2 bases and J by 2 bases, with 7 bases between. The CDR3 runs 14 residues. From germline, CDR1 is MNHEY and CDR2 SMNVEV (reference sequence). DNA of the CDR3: TGTGCCAGCAGTTTAAGAGGCCCTGGAAACACCATATATTTT. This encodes CASSLRGPGNTIYF.

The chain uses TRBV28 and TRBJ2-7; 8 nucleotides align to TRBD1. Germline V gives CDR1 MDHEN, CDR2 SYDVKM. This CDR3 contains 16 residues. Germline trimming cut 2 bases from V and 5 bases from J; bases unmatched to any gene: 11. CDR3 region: CASSLPGTGPRNEQYF. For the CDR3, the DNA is TGTGCCAGCAGTTTACCCGGGACAGGCCCTCGGAACGAGCAGTACTTC.

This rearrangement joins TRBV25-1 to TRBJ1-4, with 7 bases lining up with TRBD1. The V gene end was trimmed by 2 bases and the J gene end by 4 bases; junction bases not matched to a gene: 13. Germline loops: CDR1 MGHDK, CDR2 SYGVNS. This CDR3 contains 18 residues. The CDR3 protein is CASSEGVTGLFFNEKLFF. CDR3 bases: TGTGCCAGCAGTGAAGGGGTGACAGGGCTCTTCTTTAATGAAAAACTGTTTTTT.